Reported below is one T cell receptor (beta chain). The data stem from a study of cytomegalovirus exposure and HLA in healthy donors. Primers for the PCR totalled 60 Vbeta and 13 Jbeta. Using immunoSEQ multiplex PCR, the repertoire was profiled, and TCRdb retains in-frame clones only, with some absent. The sample lists approximately 190,000 clones, more than 70% occurring once. The V gene's germline CDR1 is SGHDT and CDR2 YYEEEE. The CDR3 spans 15 residues. Trimming stripped 4 bases from V and 5 bases from J, with 19 bases between. V is TRBV5-6 and J is TRBJ2-7; weak D call: TRBD1 (6 bases). The sequence came from a man aged 35 to 55 in good health and CMV-seropositive. Sequencing used PBMCs. The CDR3 protein is CASSPPTGPWDEQYF. The CDR3 DNA sequence: TGTGCCAGCAGCCCCCCGACAGGCCCTTGGGACGAGCAGTACTTC. The whole variable domain, remainder taken from reference TRBV5-6 and TRBJ2-7, is DAGVTQSPTHLIKTRGQQVTLRCSPKSGHDTVSWYQQALGQGPQFIFQYYEEEERQRGNFPDRFSGHQFPNYSSELNVNALLLGDSALYLCASSPPTGPWDEQYFGPGTRLTVT.